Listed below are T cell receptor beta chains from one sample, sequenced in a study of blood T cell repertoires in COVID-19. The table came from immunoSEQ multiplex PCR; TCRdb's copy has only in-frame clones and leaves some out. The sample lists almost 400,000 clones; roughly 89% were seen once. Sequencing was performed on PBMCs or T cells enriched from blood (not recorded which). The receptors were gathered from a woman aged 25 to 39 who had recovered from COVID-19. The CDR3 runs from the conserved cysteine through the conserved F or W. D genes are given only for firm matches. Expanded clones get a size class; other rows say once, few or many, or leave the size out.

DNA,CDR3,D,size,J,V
TGCAGCGTTGAGATCCGGGACAGACAAGAAGCTTTCTTT,CSVEIRDRQEAFF,TRBD1,few,TRBJ1-1,TRBV29-1
TGTGCCTGTTGGGGCGGGGGGAGCTCCTACGAGCAGTACTTC,CACWGGGSSYEQYF,TRBD2,once,TRBJ2-7,TRBV30
TGTGCCACCAGTGTGAGTTGCTGGGAGACCCAGTACTTC,CATSVSCWETQYF,.,.,TRBJ2-5,TRBV24-1
TGTGCCAGCAGTTTTAGGACAGGGGCTAATGAAAAACTGTTTTTT,CASSFRTGANEKLFF,TRBD1,.,TRBJ1-4,TRBV27
TGTGCCAGCAGCCTGGCCGGCGGGGGGGCGACAGATACGCAGTATTTT,CASSLAGGGATDTQYF,TRBD2,.,TRBJ2-3,TRBV11-2
TGTGCCAGCAGCCGAAGGACAGGAAGCCCCTCCTTAACTAACTATGGCTACACCTTC,CASSRRTGSPSLTNYGYTF,TRBD1,.,TRBJ1-2,TRBV5-4
TGTGCCAGCAGCTCCAGGACAGGCGCTTATGGCTACACCTTC,CASSSRTGAYGYTF,TRBD1,.,TRBJ1-2,TRBV5-4
TGTGCCAGCAGTCCGGACGGGGAATTTAATGAAAAACTGTTTTTT,CASSPDGEFNEKLFF,.,once,TRBJ1-4,TRBV27
TGTGCCAGCAGCTTAAGTCTACCAGATACGCAGTATTTT,CASSLSLPDTQYF,.,.,TRBJ2-3,TRBV7-6
TGTGCCAGCAGTTCCGGGACAGTTAATGAAAAACTGTTTTTT,CASSSGTVNEKLFF,TRBD1,.,TRBJ1-4,TRBV28
TGTGCCAGTAGTTTCGGCCGGGACACCTCTGGAAACACCATATATTTT,CASSFGRDTSGNTIYF,.,.,TRBJ1-3,TRBV19
TGTGCCAGCAGTCCACGGACTTTGTACGAGCAGTACTTC,CASSPRTLYEQYF,.,.,TRBJ2-7,TRBV27
TGCGCCAGCAGCCTCCTCGAAAACATGAACACTGAAGCTTTCTTT,CASSLLENMNTEAFF,.,.,TRBJ1-1,TRBV5-1
TGTGCCAGTAGGGAGTATCGGCAGGGTGAAAATTCACCCCTCCACTTT,CASREYRQGENSPLHF,.,few,TRBJ1-6,TRBV19
TGTGCCAGCAGCCAAGATGGGCTCAGAGCTAACACTGAAGCTTTCTTT,CASSQDGLRANTEAFF,.,.,TRBJ1-1,TRBV4-2
TGTGCCAGCAGCCATGGGGGACAGGGTACCGGGGAGCTGTTTTTT,CASSHGGQGTGELFF,TRBD1,.,TRBJ2-2,TRBV27
TGTGCCAGCAACCTATGGCTGAGACAGGGTGGATTCAGTAGCAATCAGCCCCAGCATTTT,CASNLWLRQGGFSSNQPQHF,TRBD1,.,TRBJ1-5,TRBV27
TGCGCCAGCAGCCAGGGGGTTGGGCCTTTGGGGAGGGCCGAGCAGTACTTC,CASSQGVGPLGRAEQYF,TRBD2,.,TRBJ2-7,TRBV4-1
TGTGCCAGCAGTGGCCCTAGCGGGGGGGACACCGGGGAGCTGTTTTTT,CASSGPSGGDTGELFF,TRBD2,.,TRBJ2-2,TRBV6-1
TGTGCCAGCAGCGCAGGGGCGGTTGCGGCTTTCTTT,CASSAGAVAAFF,.,.,TRBJ1-1,TRBV9
TGTGCCTGGAGTGCGGGTCCTGACTCACCCCTCCACTTT,CAWSAGPDSPLHF,.,.,TRBJ1-6,TRBV30
TGTGCCAGCAGCGTAGTGGCGGGAGGGCCTCCGGAGACCCAGTACTTC,CASSVVAGGPPETQYF,TRBD2,.,TRBJ2-5,TRBV9